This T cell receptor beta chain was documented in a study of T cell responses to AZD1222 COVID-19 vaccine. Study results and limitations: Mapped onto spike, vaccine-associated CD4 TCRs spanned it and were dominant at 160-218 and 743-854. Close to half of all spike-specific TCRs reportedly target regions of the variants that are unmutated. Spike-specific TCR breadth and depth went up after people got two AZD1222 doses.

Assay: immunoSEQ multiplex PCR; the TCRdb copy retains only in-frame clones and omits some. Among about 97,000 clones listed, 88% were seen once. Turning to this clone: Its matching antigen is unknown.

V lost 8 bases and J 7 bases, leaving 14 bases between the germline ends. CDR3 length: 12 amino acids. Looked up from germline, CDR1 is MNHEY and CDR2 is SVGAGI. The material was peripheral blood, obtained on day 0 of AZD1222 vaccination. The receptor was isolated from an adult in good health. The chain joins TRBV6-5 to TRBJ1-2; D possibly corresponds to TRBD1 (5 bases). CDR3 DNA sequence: TGTGCCAGCGTAGGGGCAGGGATTGGCTACACCTTC. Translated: CASVGAGIGYTF.